The 28 T cell receptor beta chains reported below all come from one sample, sequenced in a study of cytomegalovirus exposure and HLA in healthy donors. This table comes from immunoSEQ multiplex PCR, and its TCRdb copy is limited to in-frame clones, with some not included. This sample yields 220,000 or so clones, of which approximately 88% are seen a single time; more than 12% belongs to the top ten. Sequencing input: PBMCs. The receptors were sampled from a woman aged 25 to 45 in good health and CMV-seropositive.

The V call is TRBV4-1, the J call TRBJ2-1; the D gene is possibly TRBD2 (5 bases). This CDR3 region has 15 residues. V lost 2 bases, J lost 3 bases, and 11 bases lay in between. The germline V gene encodes CDR1 MGHRA and CDR2 YSYEKL. CDR3 sequence (DNA): TGCGCCAGCAGCCAAACTCACGGAGGCTACAATGAGCAGTTCTTC. Its translation: CASSQTHGGYNEQFF.

CDR3 DNA sequence: TGTGCCAGCAGAGGATACAACATTGGGAGCCAGCCCCAGCATTTT. It yields the protein CASRGYNIGSQPQHF. The chain combines TRBV6-1 with TRBJ1-5; D remains unclear. V shed 6 bases and J shed 7 bases, with 19 bases lying between them. Per the germline V gene, CDR1 is MNHNS and CDR2 is SASEGT. The CDR3 length is 15 residues.

This clone was detected only once. The junction departs from the called germline gene at one end, perhaps through a read error. This sequence joins TRBV7-7 and TRBJ2-1, with 12 bases lining up with TRBD1. Germline assignment: CDR1 SSHAT and CDR2 FNYEAQ (reference sequence). This CDR3 region has 17 residues. Here the CDR3 reads CASSSGQGAIAYNEQFF. For the CDR3, the DNA is TGTGCTAGCAGCTCGGGACAGGGGGCAATCGCCTACAATGAGCAGTTCTTC. Full variable domain (missing parts from reference TRBV7-7 and TRBJ2-1): GAGVSQSPRYKVTKRGQDVTLRCDPISSHATLYWYQQALGQGPEFLTYFNYEAQPDKSGLPSDRFSAERPEGSISTLTIQRTEQRDSAMYRCASSSGQGAIAYNEQFFGPGTRLTVL.

The chain is built from TRBV7-6 and TRBJ1-1; TRBD1 agrees at 8 bases. Germline V lookup: CDR1 SGHVS, CDR2 FNYEAQ. The trim removed 3 bases at V and 4 bases at J, leaving 1 base unmatched. The CDR3 extends over 13 amino acids. Written as DNA, the CDR3 is TGTGCCAGCAGCTTGACAGGGGCCACTGAAGCTTTCTTT. This sequence encodes CASSLTGATEAFF.

The chain uses TRBV7-2 and TRBJ2-7, with TRBD2 as a possible D gene (5 bases). Germline lookup yields CDR1 SGHTA and CDR2 FQGNSA. Deletions cut 2 bases from V and 2 bases from J, with 10 bases between. This CDR3 contains 14 residues. This CDR3 reads CASSLRGLPYEQYF. For the CDR3, the DNA is TGTGCCAGCAGCTTACGGGGTCTGCCCTACGAGCAGTACTTC.

V and J are TRBV7-6 and TRBJ2-7, with 7 nucleotides matching TRBD1. Germline trimming cut 1 base from V and 1 base from J; bases unmatched to any gene: 4. The germline V gene has CDR1 SGHVS and CDR2 FNYEAQ. CDR3 length equals 15 residues. The CDR3 DNA follows: TGTGCCAGCAGCTTAGGGACAGGAGCGTCCTACGAGCAGTACTTC. It yields the protein CASSLGTGASYEQYF.

The chain links TRBV30 to TRBJ1-2; D is unresolved. Trimming shortened V by 4 bases and J by 8 bases, and 14 bases separated the two germline ends. The CDR3 has 12 amino acids. Germline lookup yields CDR1 GTSNPN and CDR2 SVGIG (reference sequence). CDR3 nucleotides: TGTGCCTGGAACAAGGCGACAAACGGCTACACCTTC. This codes for CAWNKATNGYTF.

This sequence joins TRBV27 and TRBJ2-7, with D perhaps matching TRBD2 (5 bases). CDR3 length: 15 amino acids. Trimming shortened V by 2 bases and J by 2 bases, and 13 bases separated the two germline ends. Germline CDR1 MNHEY, CDR2 SMNVEV (reference sequence). CDR3 residues: CASSLDTGSTYEQYF. The CDR3 nucleotides are TGTGCCAGCAGTTTAGATACGGGGTCTACCTACGAGCAGTACTTC.

The rearrangement uses TRBV10-3 and TRBJ2-7, with D unclear. The V end was cut by 0 bases, the J end by 4 bases, with 10 bases between. In germline, CDR1 is ENHRY, CDR2 SYGVKD. The CDR3 consists of 14 residues. CDR3 amino acids: CAISESRPSYEQYF. Written as DNA, the CDR3 is TGTGCCATCAGTGAGTCCCGGCCTTCTTACGAGCAGTACTTC.

The chain uses TRBV7-8 and TRBJ1-5; no reliable D call. This CDR3 comprises 15 residues. From germline, CDR1 is SGHVS and CDR2 FQNEAQ. Trimming cost V 4 bases and J 0 bases, with 10 bases left between them. In DNA form, the CDR3 reads TGTGCCAGCAGCTCCCGGGCTTCTAGCAATCAGCCCCAGCATTTT. Translated: CASSSRASSNQPQHF.

Only one count was recorded for this clone. The chain recombines TRBV19 with TRBJ2-7; 10 bases are shared with TRBD2. Germline V gene sequence: CDR1 LNHDA, CDR2 SQIVND (reference sequence). CDR3 length: 16 amino acids. V trimming: 2 bases; J trimming: 3 bases; junction bases outside the gene matches: 7. CDR3 sequence reads: CASSISLAGDYYEQYF. CDR3 nucleotide sequence: TGTGCCAGTAGTATATCTCTAGCGGGAGACTACTACGAGCAGTACTTC.

The chain joins TRBV6-5 to TRBJ1-4, with D hard to call. CDR1 and CDR2 (germline): MNHEY, SVGAGI. The CDR3 runs 14 residues. V lost 1 base to trimming and J lost 8 bases, with 11 bases between them. CDR3 amino acids: CASSYLPKGEKLFF. The CDR3 DNA sequence: TGTGCCAGCAGTTACTTACCCAAAGGGGAAAAACTGTTTTTT.

The genes are TRBV27 and TRBJ1-5; 8 positions agree with TRBD1. The CDR3 is 12 residues long. CDR1 MNHEY and CDR2 SMNVEV come from the germline V gene (reference sequence). The trim removed 9 bases at V and 2 bases at J, leaving 0 bases unmatched. The CDR3 sequence: CARDRGNQPQHF. For the CDR3, the DNA is TGTGCCAGGGACAGGGGCAATCAGCCCCAGCATTTT.

V gene TRBV27 combines with J gene TRBJ2-7, with TRBD2 matching over 13 bases. V shed 6 bases, J shed 2 bases, and the junction held 4 bases outside the gene matches. Germline V gene data show CDR1 as MNHEY and CDR2 as SMNVEV (reference sequence). The CDR3 length is 15 residues. In nucleotides, the CDR3 is TGTGCCAGCAGAAAAACTAGCGGGAGGGCCTACGAGCAGTACTTC. Translation gives CASRKTSGRAYEQYF.

The chain combines TRBV9 with TRBJ1-2; D remains ambiguous. Trimming shortened V by 0 bases and J by 3 bases, and 21 bases separated the two germline ends. Per the germline V gene, CDR1 is SGDLS and CDR2 is YYNGEE. The CDR3 is made up of 18 amino acids. This CDR3 is CASSVGESGESRHYGYTF. DNA of the CDR3: TGTGCCAGCAGCGTAGGGGAGAGTGGGGAGTCCCGGCACTATGGCTACACCTTC.

The J gene is TRBJ2-7, the V gene TRBV6-1; 9 bases are a match to TRBD1. The germline V gene has CDR1 MNHNS and CDR2 SASEGT. There are 15 residues in the CDR3. The V gene end was trimmed by 1 base and the J gene end by 4 bases; junction bases not matched to a gene: 5. The CDR3 bases are TGTGCCAGCAGTGAAGGGACAGGGGAGGCATACGAGCAGTACTTC. It translates to CASSEGTGEAYEQYF.

Comments on this clone: Additional DNA sequences in this sample encode the identical CDR3. The chain has TRBV7-2 and TRBJ1-5; possible D gene TRBD1, 5 bases. This CDR3 spans 14 amino acids. From germline, CDR1 is SGHTA and CDR2 FQGNSA. V was clipped by 5 bases and J by 2 bases, with 10 bases between them. In DNA form, the CDR3 reads TGTGCCAGCAGCCCCGACAGTGGCAATCAGCCCCAGCATTTT. Translating it yields CASSPDSGNQPQHF.

The V call is TRBV30, the J call TRBJ2-1; 11 positions match TRBD2. CDR3 length equals 15 residues. V lost 4 bases, J lost 4 bases, and 6 bases stayed unmatched. Germline V gene sequence: CDR1 GTSNPN, CDR2 SVGIG (reference sequence). The CDR3 reads CAWKPGTSGYNEQFF. DNA for the CDR3: TGTGCCTGGAAGCCCGGGACTAGCGGATACAATGAGCAGTTCTTC.

The gene calls are TRBV5-6 and TRBJ2-7, with 7 bases aligning to TRBD1. Germline V lookup: CDR1 SGHDT, CDR2 YYEEEE. This CDR3 spans 13 amino acids. V dropped 1 base and J dropped 5; count of bases not matched to a gene: 3. The CDR3 protein is CASSLRDSHEQYF. DNA of the CDR3: TGTGCCAGCAGCTTGAGGGACAGCCACGAGCAGTACTTC.

The rearrangement joins TRBV11-2 to TRBJ2-7; D gene unclear. The germline gives CDR1 SGHAT, CDR2 FQNNGV. Between the trimmed V and J ends, which lost 5 bases and 0 bases, there was a span of 11 bases. The CDR3 runs to 14 residues. For the CDR3, the DNA is TGTGCCAGCAGCACGCGACTGTTCTCCTACGAGCAGTACTTC. Translated: CASSTRLFSYEQYF.

The rearrangement joins TRBV27 to TRBJ2-1, with D perhaps matching TRBD2 (6 bases). Between the trimmed V and J ends, which lost 3 bases and 5 bases, there was a span of 17 bases. The CDR3 consists of 16 residues. Germline assignment: CDR1 MNHEY and CDR2 SMNVEV (reference sequence). The CDR3 sequence is CASSLRPLAHNNEQFF. DNA for the CDR3: TGTGCCAGCAGTTTGAGACCTCTAGCGCATAACAATGAGCAGTTCTTC.

The rearrangement uses TRBV7-2 and TRBJ1-1; 8 nucleotides match TRBD1. V lost 5 bases to trimming and J lost 4 bases; unmatched junction nucleotides: 12. The germline V gene has CDR1 SGHTA and CDR2 FQGNSA. This CDR3 is 16 amino acids long. The CDR3 DNA follows: TGTGCCAGCAGCCCGAAAGCAGGGGGCGCGACCACTGAAGCTTTCTTT. Protein: CASSPKAGGATTEAFF.

The chain recombines TRBV5-6 with TRBJ1-2; D possibly corresponds to TRBD1 (5 bases). CDR3 size: 12 residues. Germline assignment: CDR1 SGHDT and CDR2 YYEEEE. V was pared by 4 bases and J by 11 bases, with 15 bases between. The chain's CDR3 is CASSRSSGRYTF. The DNA of the CDR3 is TGTGCCAGCAGCCGAAGTTCGGGGCGGTACACCTTC.

Worth noting for this clone: Other DNA sequences of this sample code for an identical CDR3. J is TRBJ2-3 and V is TRBV5-1; 8 bases are a match to TRBD2. With V trimmed by 0 bases and J by 4 bases, 1 base remained unmatched. The CDR3 runs to 14 residues. Looked up from germline, CDR1 is SGHRS and CDR2 is YFSETQ. The CDR3 region is CASSLAGGPDTQYF. CDR3 DNA sequence: TGCGCCAGCAGCTTGGCGGGAGGGCCAGATACGCAGTATTTT.

This clone has a handful of counts. The chain carries TRBV27 and TRBJ1-2, with TRBD1 matching 8 bases. CDR1 is MNHEY, CDR2 SMNVEV, per germline (reference sequence). The junction had 8 bases not matched to a gene; V was cut back by 6 bases and J by 5 bases. The CDR3 loop spans 14 amino acids. The CDR3, as DNA: TGTGCCAGCAGACCAGGGACAGGCGTTTATGGCTACACCTTC. This encodes CASRPGTGVYGYTF.

The rearrangement joins TRBV29-1 to TRBJ2-7; D tentatively fits TRBD1 or TRBD2 (5 bases each). Trimming took off 5 bases at V and 6 bases at J, with 20 bases between the two ends. Germline CDR1 reads SQVTM; CDR2 reads ANQGSEA. The CDR3 has 14 amino acids. Here the CDR3 reads CSVIPPGRPLEQYF. DNA of the CDR3: TGCAGCGTTATTCCACCGGGACGCCCCCTCGAGCAGTACTTC.

This chain joins TRBV11-2 and TRBJ2-7, with a possible D match to TRBD1 (6 bases). CDR1 is SGHAT, CDR2 FQNNGV, per germline. V was cut by 3 bases and J by 6 bases, with 12 bases left in between. The CDR3 totals 13 residues. The CDR3 DNA is TGTGCCAGCAGCTTCCCAGGGGTCGGCGAGCAGTACTTC. This translates into CASSFPGVGEQYF.

V and J are TRBV29-1 and TRBJ1-3; D unclear. Germline V gene lookup returns CDR1 SQVTM and CDR2 ANQGSEA. The V end was cut by 4 bases, the J end by 3 bases, with 10 bases between. The CDR3 covers 13 residues. The CDR3 is CSVAMAFGNTIYF. As DNA, the CDR3 is TGCAGCGTTGCCATGGCTTTTGGAAACACCATATATTTT. The full variable domain, in which reference TRBV29-1 and TRBJ1-3 provide the parts outside the CDR3, is SAVISQKPSRDICQRGTSLTIQCQVDSQVTMMFWYRQQPGQSLTLIATANQGSEATYESGFVIDKFPISRPNLTFSTLTVSNMSPEDSSIYLCSVAMAFGNTIYFGEGSWLTVV.